What follows are 6 T cell receptor beta chains derived from one specimen sequenced in a study of shared clonotypes between healthy human individuals. The naive CD8 fraction comprised CD45RO-negative cells positively selected for CCR7 and excluded terminally differentiated effector memory CD45RA+ cells. Assay: immunoSEQ multiplex PCR; the TCRdb copy retains only in-frame clones and omits some. This sample has a few million clones, with roughly 95% found just once. The specimen sequenced was naive CD8+ T cells from PBMCs. These TCRs come from a man between 18 and 29 years old in good health. Some clones in this sample may be carry-over from other donors' samples.

This chain connects TRBV11-2 to TRBJ1-5; 10 positions agree with TRBD1. CDR1 SGHAT and CDR2 FQNNGV come from the germline V gene. V shed 1 base and J 6 bases; nucleotides not matched to a gene: 6. This CDR3 is 16 amino acids long. The CDR3 coding sequence is TGTGCCAGCAGCTTAGGACAGGGGGCGTTCTCTCAGCCCCAGCATTTT. It translates to CASSLGQGAFSQPQHF. The whole variable domain, remainder taken from reference TRBV11-2 and TRBJ1-5, is EAGVAQSPRYKIIEKRQSVAFWCNPISGHATLYWYQQILGQGPKLLIQFQNNGVVDDSQLPKDRFSAERLKGVDSTLKIQPAKLEDSAVYLCASSLGQGAFSQPQHFGDGTRLSIL.

The rearrangement joins TRBV11-2 to TRBJ2-2, with D unclear. V shed 4 bases and J shed 6 bases, with 6 bases lying between them. Germline values: CDR1 SGHAT, CDR2 FQNNGV. The CDR3 length is 12 residues. This CDR3 is CASSSVAGELFF. CDR3 nucleotide sequence: TGTGCCAGCAGCTCGGTAGCCGGGGAGCTGTTTTTT. The full variable domain, in which reference TRBV11-2 and TRBJ2-2 provide the parts outside the CDR3, is EAGVAQSPRYKIIEKRQSVAFWCNPISGHATLYWYQQILGQGPKLLIQFQNNGVVDDSQLPKDRFSAERLKGVDSTLKIQPAKLEDSAVYLCASSSVAGELFFGEGSRLTVL.

The rearrangement joins TRBV7-2 to TRBJ1-5, with a weak D call TRBD1 (6 bases). Trimming pared 5 bases from V and 0 bases from J, leaving 8 bases between. CDR3 length: 14 amino acids. Germline CDR1 SGHTA, CDR2 FQGNSA. The CDR3 DNA reads as TGTGCCAGCAGCCCCAGGGGTAGCAATCAGCCCCAGCATTTT. It yields the protein CASSPRGSNQPQHF.

Concerning this clone: Other DNA sequences from this sample encode an identical CDR3 as well. This chain joins TRBV27 and TRBJ2-1, with 7 bases lining up with TRBD2. V was clipped by 0 bases and J by 3 bases; unmatched bases: 5. CDR1 and CDR2 from the germline V gene are MNHEY and SMNVEV (reference sequence). The CDR3 sequence is 16 residues long. This CDR3 is CASSLSGGLSYNEQFF. CDR3 DNA sequence: TGTGCCAGCAGTTTATCGGGGGGACTAAGCTACAATGAGCAGTTCTTC.

The rearrangement joins TRBV2 to TRBJ2-7; TRBD2 aligns across 8 bases. The J segment lost 5 bases and the V segment lost 4 bases, leaving 13 bases of the junction unmatched. The CDR3 sequence is 16 residues long. Germline CDR1 and CDR2: SNHLY and FYNNEI. The CDR3: CASSGELAVWEDEQYF. The CDR3 DNA is TGTGCCAGCAGTGGGGAACTAGCGGTCTGGGAGGACGAGCAGTACTTC. Full variable domain (missing parts from reference TRBV2 and TRBJ2-7): EPEVTQTPSHQVTQMGQEVILRCVPISNHLYFYWYRQILGQKVEFLVSFYNNEISEKSEIFDDQFSVERPDGSNFTLKIRSTKLEDSAMYFCASSGELAVWEDEQYFGPGTRLTVT.

V and J are TRBV10-3 and TRBJ1-1; D is ambiguous. The germline V and J ends were trimmed by 0 bases and 5 bases, with 10 bases remaining between them. The CDR3 loop spans 14 amino acids. Germline assignment: CDR1 ENHRY and CDR2 SYGVKD. The CDR3: CAISESGVFTEAFF. The CDR3 DNA sequence: TGTGCCATCAGTGAGTCCGGGGTGTTTACTGAAGCTTTCTTT.